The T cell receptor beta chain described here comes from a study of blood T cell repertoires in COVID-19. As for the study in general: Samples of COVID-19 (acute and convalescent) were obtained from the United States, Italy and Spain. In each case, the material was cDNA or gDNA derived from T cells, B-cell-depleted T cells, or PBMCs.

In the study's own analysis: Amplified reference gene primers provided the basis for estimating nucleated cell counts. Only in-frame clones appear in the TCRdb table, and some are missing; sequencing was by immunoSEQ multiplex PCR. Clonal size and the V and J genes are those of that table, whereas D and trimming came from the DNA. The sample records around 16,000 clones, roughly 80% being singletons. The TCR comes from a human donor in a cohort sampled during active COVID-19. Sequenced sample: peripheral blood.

DNA of the CDR3: TGTGCCAGCAGTTACCGCCGGGACTTAGATGGCTACACCTTC. This sequence encodes CASSYRRDLDGYTF. V usage is TRBV6-5 and J usage is TRBJ1-2; a possible D gene is TRBD1 (5 bases). The V and J ends lost 2 bases and 6 bases respectively, with 13 bases between them. Per germline, CDR1 MNHEY and CDR2 SVGAGI. The CDR3 length is 14 residues.